This T cell receptor beta chain was recovered during a study of T cells in Graves' hyperthyroidism and ophthalmopathy (dated by TCRdb to between 2017 and 2020). Turning to the overall study: Peripheral blood samples were taken at the time of initial diagnosis, prior to any treatment. Following sampling, methimazole starting at 30 mg daily was given to hyperthyroidism patients, and high-dose intravenous methylprednisolone was given to ophthalmopathy patients. Whether ophthalmopathy could be predicted prospectively was tested in an independent validation cohort made up of 18 hyperthyroidism patients plus 17 patients who later progressed to ophthalmopathy. In roughly six Graves' hyperthyroidism patients, the study also compared T-cell repertoires from thyroid tissue with T-cell repertoires from blood. The 95 to 100 discovery patients were randomly split 7:3 into training and test sets. TCR Vbeta CDR3 sequencing of 135 peripheral blood samples (under 45 ophthalmopathy, about 80 hyperthyroidism and approximately 17 progressor patients) is reported in the paper. To identify distinguishing TCR V-J signatures, a discovery cohort of about 95 patients was used, comprising under 45 with Graves' ophthalmopathy and around 60 with stable Graves' hyperthyroidism.

This clonotype was counted many times. Its antigen has not been determined. Base qualities are not at hand, and no much larger clone is one base apart. Results and caveats for the whole study, not just this receptor: Sample size was not statistically predetermined, and blinding of investigators to group allocation was not performed. In validation, progression to ophthalmopathy was predicted by the model with 55% to 71% sensitivity and 72.22% specificity, a median of about 6 months before onset. Most expanded thyroid clonotypes (frequency above 0.001) were also detected in blood, suggesting blood repertoires may reflect thyroid immune responses. A 13 V-J signature model separated ophthalmopathy from stable hyperthyroidism, with approximately 87% sensitivity and 81.08% specificity in cross-validation and 80%/75% in testing.

A patient counted as having stable Graves' hyperthyroidism if no progression to ophthalmopathy occurred over 18 months of follow-up. Hyperthyroidism patients were aged 18 to 65 years and newly diagnosed, with disease duration of less than 2 months. Exclusion was applied to patients with uncontrolled infections, other autoimmune diseases, pregnancy or lactation. Diagnoses relied on clinical symptoms, serum thyroxine and TRAb, thyroid ultrasound and orbital computed tomography. Ficoll-Paque density gradient centrifugation was used to isolate PBMCs from 10 ml of fresh peripheral blood. Trizol reagent was used to extract total RNA, and RNA quality was then checked on an Agilent 2100 Bioanalyzer. The TCR beta CDR3 regions were amplified from the RNA transcripts. For the first round of RT-PCR on the TCR CDR3, the HTBI primer set was used together with the Qiagen OneStep RT-PCR kit. Libraries were constructed in a second round of multiplex PCR, after which size selection and purification were performed. Libraries were sequenced paired-end with 100 bp reads on an Illumina HiSeq2000. The source study handled its data this way. SOAPnuke was used to process the raw data, throwing out any read that contained adapters or uncalled bases, had a mean Phred below 15, or lacked an exact constant-primer or identifier match. High-quality paired reads were merged with COPE v1.2.5, and unique nucleotide sequences were defined as clonotypes. Clonotypes were aligned to IMGT TRBV, TRBD and TRBJ reference segments using MiTCR v1.1. Only V-J combinations with frequency above 0.0001, covering 99% to 99.2% of repertoires, were analysed. A TCS score was defined as the ratio of F50 (clonal expansion) to E x V (chaos), with BLOSUM62-based TCRdist applied between CDR3 peptides within each V-J. Welch's t-statistics and random forest reduced 514 V-J features to fewer than 15, which were used in a naive Bayes classifier (R e1071). TCRdb ran its own pipeline on the public reads, namely fastp trimming at Q25 and MiXCR clone calling, and kept in-frame beta chains. Records with the same CDR3 protein are collapsed into one entry carrying the most frequent genes and DNA. It is TCRdb's table, rather than the study itself, that gives the V and J calls and clone size. The sample table lists about 350,000 distinct CDR3 sequences, about 14% of them with a count of one. The ten largest clonotypes hold just under 25% of the sample.

The sequenced material came from blood. This clonotype was obtained from a woman aged 25 to 39 with Graves' hyperthyroidism.

The nucleotide sequence is given as TGTGCCAGCAGTTTATCGGTGGTGGGGAGGAACACTGAAGCTTTCTTT. Its protein reads: CASSLSVVGRNTEAFF. The rearrangement combines TRBV27 with TRBJ1-1; the D gene assignment is ambiguous. Including cysteine and phenylalanine, the CDR3 has 16 amino acids. The entry retains the CDR3 DNA only, 48 bases that are in frame from base 1. Per the germline V gene (reference sequence), MNHEY is the CDR1 and SMNVEV is the CDR2. V loses 0 bases, J loses 1 base, and the germline ends lie 12 bases apart.